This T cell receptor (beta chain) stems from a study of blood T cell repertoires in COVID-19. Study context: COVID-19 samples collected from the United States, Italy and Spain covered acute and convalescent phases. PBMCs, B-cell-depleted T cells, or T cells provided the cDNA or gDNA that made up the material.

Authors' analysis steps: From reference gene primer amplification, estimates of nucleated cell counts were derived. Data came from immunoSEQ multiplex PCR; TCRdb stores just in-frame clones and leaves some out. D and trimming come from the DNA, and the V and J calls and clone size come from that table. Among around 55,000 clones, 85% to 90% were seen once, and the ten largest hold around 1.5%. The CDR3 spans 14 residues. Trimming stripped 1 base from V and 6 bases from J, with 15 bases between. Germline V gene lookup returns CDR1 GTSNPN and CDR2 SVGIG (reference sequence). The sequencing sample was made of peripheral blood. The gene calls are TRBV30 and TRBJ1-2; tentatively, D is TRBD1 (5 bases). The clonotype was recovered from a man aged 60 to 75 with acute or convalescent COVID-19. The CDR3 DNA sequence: TGTGCCTGGAGTGGCGCGGGGGAACTCAATGGCTACACCTTC. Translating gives CAWSGAGELNGYTF.